Below are 21 T cell receptor beta chains sequenced from a single sample in a study of T cell changes during pregnancy in multiple sclerosis. Here immunoSEQ multiplex PCR was the method, and the copy in TCRdb shows in-frame clones only, minus some. Of around 79,000 clones in the sample, about 93% were seen once. The starting material was CD4+ T cells from peripheral blood mononuclear cells, obtained in the second trimester of pregnancy. These receptors were taken from a female donor with multiple sclerosis, enrolled in a pregnancy study.

This rearrangement joins TRBV2 to TRBJ2-7; 7 nucleotides line up with TRBD1. The CDR3 has 15 amino acids. Trimming took 2 bases from V and 1 from J; bases not matched to a gene: 5. Germline CDR1 reads SNHLY; CDR2 reads FYNNEI. CDR3 coding DNA: TGTGCCAGCAGTGAAACGGGACAGTCTTCCTACGAGCAGTACTTC. Residues: CASSETGQSSYEQYF.

This clone appeared a single time. The chain links TRBV7-3 to TRBJ2-1; D may be TRBD2 (5 bases). The germline V and J ends were trimmed by 8 bases and 9 bases, with 14 bases remaining between them. Germline values: CDR1 SGHTA, CDR2 FQGTGA. This CDR3 comprises 12 residues. The CDR3 is CASGLALGEQFF. The CDR3 DNA reads TGTGCCAGCGGGCTAGCACTCGGTGAGCAGTTCTTC.

This chain's CDR3 is CASSPLASYEQYF. In DNA, the CDR3 is TGTGCCAGCTCACCATTAGCGAGCTACGAGCAGTACTTC. The J gene is TRBJ2-7, the V gene TRBV18; a possible D gene is TRBD2 (5 bases). The CDR3 spans 13 residues. CDR1 KGHSH and CDR2 LQKENI come from the germline V gene. The V and J ends lost 2 bases and 3 bases respectively, with 8 bases between them.

This clone has only one observation. V usage is TRBV30 and J usage is TRBJ2-1, with 15 bases aligning to TRBD2. This CDR3 has 16 residues. J lost 0 bases, V lost 6 bases, and 3 bases had no gene match. CDR1 is GTSNPN, CDR2 SVGIG, per germline (reference sequence). The CDR3 DNA is TGTGCCTGTGGACTAGCGGGAGGGCCCTCCTACAATGAGCAGTTCTTC. As protein: CACGLAGGPSYNEQFF.

The rearrangement joins TRBV9 to TRBJ2-1; D is unclear. Trimming cost V 0 bases and J 0 bases, with 10 bases left between them. CDR3 length: 16 amino acids. Germline V gives CDR1 SGDLS, CDR2 YYNGEE. Here the CDR3 reads CASSVDRVSSYNEQFF. CDR3 DNA: TGTGCCAGCAGCGTAGACAGAGTGAGCTCCTACAATGAGCAGTTCTTC.

The V call is TRBV5-1, the J call TRBJ1-1; D gene uncertain. V lost 8 bases and J 1 base, leaving 15 bases between the germline ends. The germline gives CDR1 SGHRS, CDR2 YFSETQ. The CDR3 is made up of 14 amino acids. In nucleotides, the CDR3 is TGCGCCAGTACCAACCACCTAGGGAACACTGAAGCTTTCTTT. Its protein product is CASTNHLGNTEAFF.

The chain employs TRBV2 and TRBJ1-5; TRBD1 agrees at 7 bases. With 8 bases clipped from V and 2 bases from J, the junction kept 15 bases outside the gene matches. In germline, CDR1 is SNHLY, CDR2 FYNNEI. The CDR3 has 17 residues. CDR3 in DNA: TGTGCCAGCGGCGGGGACAGACTAATTTCTGGCAATCAGCCCCAGCATTTT. Its translation is CASGGDRLISGNQPQHF.

The chain employs TRBV6-1 and TRBJ2-1; no definite D call. V lost 6 bases to trimming and J lost 9 bases, with 12 bases between them. Per the germline V gene, CDR1 is MNHNS and CDR2 is SASEGT. The CDR3 is 12 residues long. DNA for the CDR3: TGTGCCAGCAGCAAGACACTCAGTGAGCAGTTCTTC. It translates to CASSKTLSEQFF.

CDR3 sequence (DNA): TGTGCCAGCAGCCCTGGCCCCACAGGGGGCGGTGGCTACACCTTC. This codes for CASSPGPTGGGGYTF. This chain links TRBV5-4 with TRBJ1-2; 9 bases agree with TRBD1. V gave up 4 bases and J gave up 7 bases; unmatched junction bases: 11. Germline CDR1 and CDR2: SGHNT and YYREEE (reference sequence). CDR3 length: 15 residues.

This clone appeared a single time. This chain joins TRBV9 and TRBJ2-5; 14 bases agree with TRBD2. Germline values: CDR1 SGDLS, CDR2 YYNGEE. This CDR3 region has 17 residues. The junction had 10 bases not matched to a gene; V was cut back by 4 bases and J by 5 bases. The CDR3, as DNA: TGTGCCAGCAGCACCCAACCGGGACTAGCGGGAGAGGAGACCCAGTACTTC. Translation: CASSTQPGLAGEETQYF.

The chain links TRBV7-9 to TRBJ1-4; unclear D gene. Germline loops: CDR1 SEHNR, CDR2 FQNEAQ (reference sequence). The germline V and J ends were trimmed by 4 bases and 8 bases, with 17 bases remaining between them. CDR3 length equals 15 residues. The chain's CDR3 is CASSSGREFEEKLFF. The CDR3 DNA is TGTGCCAGCAGCTCGGGGAGGGAGTTCGAAGAAAAACTGTTTTTT.

The chain recombines TRBV5-1 with TRBJ2-7; 13 bases align to TRBD2. Germline CDR1 reads SGHRS; CDR2 reads YFSETQ. This CDR3 comprises 18 residues. J was trimmed by 6 bases and V by 4 bases; bases with no gene match: 16. CDR3 amino acids: CASSRAPRTSGGTTEQYF. In nucleotides, the CDR3 is TGCGCCAGCAGCCGAGCTCCCCGGACTAGCGGGGGAACCACCGAGCAGTACTTC.

This rearrangement joins TRBV2 to TRBJ2-7; the match to TRBD1 covers 8 bases. Germline CDR1 is SNHLY and CDR2 is FYNNEI. The V and J ends lost 3 bases and 4 bases, in that order; junction bases with no gene match: 8. The CDR3 covers 15 residues. The CDR3 protein is CASSESQGAQYEQYF. CDR3 sequence (DNA): TGTGCCAGCAGTGAGTCCCAGGGGGCTCAGTACGAGCAGTACTTC.

This chain uses TRBV18 with TRBJ2-5; D call uncertain. Trimming cost V 4 bases and J 0 bases, with 9 bases left between them. The CDR3 is 14 residues long. Germline lookup yields CDR1 KGHSH and CDR2 LQKENI. CDR3 nucleotides: TGTGCCAGCTCACAAACATCGTACCAAGAGACCCAGTACTTC. This sequence encodes CASSQTSYQETQYF.

The V gene is TRBV5-1, the J gene TRBJ2-3; D gene uncertain. The CDR3 covers 15 residues. Trimming pared 4 bases from V and 6 bases from J, leaving 18 bases between. CDR1 is SGHRS, CDR2 YFSETQ, per germline. The CDR3, as DNA: TGCGCCAGCAGCCTTAGCTCCTTCGGTGTTGATACGCAGTATTTT. Translated: CASSLSSFGVDTQYF.

The V and J genes are TRBV6-4 and TRBJ2-7; a weak D match, TRBD1 (6 bases). V was clipped by 7 bases and J by 1 base, with 14 bases between them. Germline lookup yields CDR1 MRHNA and CDR2 SNTAGT. This CDR3 has 14 amino acids. CDR3 loop: CASIRGRGSYEQYF. The CDR3 nucleotides read TGTGCCAGCATTAGGGGCAGGGGTTCCTACGAGCAGTACTTC.

This chain connects TRBV28 to TRBJ2-2, with 12 nucleotides matching TRBD2. The V segment lost 9 bases and the J segment 6 bases; nucleotides outside the gene matches: 5. CDR3 length equals 14 residues. From germline, CDR1 is MDHEN and CDR2 SYDVKM. CDR3 loop: CASGLAGPAGELFF. Written as DNA, the CDR3 is TGTGCCAGTGGACTAGCGGGACCCGCCGGGGAGCTGTTTTTT. The variable domain in full, completed from reference TRBV28 and TRBJ2-2, reads DVKVTQSSRYLVKRTGEKVFLECVQDMDHENMFWYRQDPGLGLRLIYFSYDVKMKEKGDIPEGYSVSREKKERFSLILESASTNQTSMYLCASGLAGPAGELFFGEGSRLTVL.

A single count supports this clone. The chain carries TRBV28 and TRBJ2-3; 7 bases are a match to TRBD2. CDR1 and CDR2 (germline): MDHEN, SYDVKM. V gave up 4 bases and J gave up 8 bases; unmatched junction bases: 3. The CDR3 spans 12 residues. CDR3 in amino acids: CASSSRLATQYF. The CDR3 DNA sequence: TGTGCCAGCAGTTCAAGACTAGCTACGCAGTATTTT.

J is TRBJ1-1 and V is TRBV6-1; maybe TRBD1 (5 bases). The CDR3 has 12 residues. Trimming removed 4 bases at V and 4 bases at J, with 7 bases between. Germline loops: CDR1 MNHNS, CDR2 SASEGT. Written as DNA, the CDR3 is TGTGCCAGCAGTGCCGGGGGCACTGAAGCTTTCTTT. It encodes CASSAGGTEAFF.

The chain is built from TRBV4-3 and TRBJ1-4; 7 nucleotides agree with TRBD1. CDR3 length: 14 amino acids. J gave up 5 bases and V 4 bases, and 4 bases lay outside the gene matches. Germline CDR1 and CDR2: LGHNA and YSLEER. The CDR3 DNA reads as TGCGCCAGCAGCCCGGGGACAGAAAATGAAAAACTGTTTTTT. Translated: CASSPGTENEKLFF.

In nucleotides, the CDR3 is TGTGCCAGCAGTCCGGAAGCGGGGGGGTTCTACAATGAGCAGTTCTTC. Protein sequence: CASSPEAGGFYNEQFF. This chain joins TRBV6-6 and TRBJ2-1; TRBD2 matches at 10 bases. The junction had 7 bases not matched to a gene; V was cut back by 5 bases and J by 3 bases. CDR3 length: 16 amino acids. Germline CDR1 reads MNHNY; CDR2 reads SVGAGI (reference sequence).